This T cell receptor (beta chain) was documented in a study of CD8 T cells in ankylosing spondylitis. Quantitative barcoded 5'-RACE was used to prepare TCR beta libraries. From the 5' RACE reads, TCRdb called clonotypes with MiXCR, one entry per CDR3 protein. The table records about 800,000 distinct CDR3 sequences, approximately 10% of them present only once. Overall study results and limits: Significant enrichment of disease-linked clones was reportedly seen in matched ankylosing spondylitis synovial fluid. Within ankylosing spondylitis blood, a TCR beta motif made up of eight or nine highly homologous variants appeared to be characteristic. Peripheral blood held disease-linked clones only at relatively low frequency, and these were CD8+. Before this, some motif variants had been reported in reactive arthritis synovial fluid and blood.

This CDR3 has 13 residues. The ends were cut back, 9 bases at V and 5 bases at J, with 15 bases in the middle. Germline CDR1 and CDR2: SGHRS and YFSETQ. There are a few counts of this clonotype. As yet, its antigen is unknown. This TCR was recovered from a male donor with ankylosing spondylitis. Sequences were obtained from blood, either unsorted or a sorted T cell fraction (not recorded which). The chain employs TRBV5-1 and TRBJ2-1; D possibly corresponds to TRBD2 (6 bases). The CDR3 loop is CATHNGGDNEQFF. The CDR3, as DNA: TGCGCCACCCATAACGGAGGGGACAATGAGCAGTTCTTC.